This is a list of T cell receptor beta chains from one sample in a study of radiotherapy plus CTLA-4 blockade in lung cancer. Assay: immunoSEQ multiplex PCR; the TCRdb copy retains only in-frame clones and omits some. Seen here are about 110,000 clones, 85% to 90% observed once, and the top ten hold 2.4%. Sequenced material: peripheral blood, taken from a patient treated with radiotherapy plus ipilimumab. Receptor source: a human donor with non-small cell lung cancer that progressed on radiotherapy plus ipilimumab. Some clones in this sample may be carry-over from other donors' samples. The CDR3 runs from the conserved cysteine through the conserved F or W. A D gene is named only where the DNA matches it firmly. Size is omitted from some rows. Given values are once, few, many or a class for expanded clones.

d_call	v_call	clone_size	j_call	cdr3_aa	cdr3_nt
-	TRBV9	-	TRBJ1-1	CASSAGLQNTEAFF	TGTGCCAGCAGCGCCGGACTGCAGAACACTGAAGCTTTCTTT
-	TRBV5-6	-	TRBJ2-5	CASSLAGRGSQYF	TGTGCCAGCAGCTTGGCGGGGAGGGGGTCCCAGTACTTC
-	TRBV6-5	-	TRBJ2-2	CASSFVGRAGELFF	TGTGCCAGCAGTTTCGTGGGGCGGGCCGGGGAGCTGTTTTTT
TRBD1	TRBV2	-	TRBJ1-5	CASGIQGANQPQHF	TGTGCCAGCGGCATACAGGGGGCCAATCAGCCCCAGCATTTT
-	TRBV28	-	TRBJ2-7	CASSLSGYEQYF	TGTGCCAGCAGTTTATCAGGCTACGAGCAGTACTTC
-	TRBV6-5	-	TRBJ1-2	CASSYGPHYGYTF	TGTGCCAGCAGTTACGGCCCGCACTATGGCTACACCTTC
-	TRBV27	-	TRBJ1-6	CASSFAASLNSPLHF	TGTGCCAGCAGTTTTGCCGCGTCGTTGAATTCACCCCTCCACTTT
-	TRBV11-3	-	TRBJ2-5	CASSLNNDEETQYF	TGTGCCAGCAGCTTAAACAACGACGAAGAGACCCAGTACTTC
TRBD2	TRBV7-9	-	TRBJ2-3	CASSLESGGGDTQYF	TGTGCCAGCAGCTTAGAGAGCGGGGGGGGAGATACGCAGTATTTT
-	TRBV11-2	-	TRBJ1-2	CASSLMAGRNYGYTF	TGTGCCAGCAGCTTAATGGCAGGCAGAAACTATGGCTACACCTTC
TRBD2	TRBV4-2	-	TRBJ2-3	CASSQEGRGGTDTQYF	TGTGCCAGCAGCCAAGAGGGGCGGGGGGGCACAGATACGCAGTATTTT
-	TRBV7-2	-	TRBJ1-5	CASSTGTGLVLPQHF	TGTGCCAGCAGCACAGGGACGGGGCTGGTATTACCCCAGCATTTT
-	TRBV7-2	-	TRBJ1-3	CASSPRRGPGNTIYF	TGTGCCAGCAGCCCCAGGCGGGGGCCTGGAAACACCATATATTTT
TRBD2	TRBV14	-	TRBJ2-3	CASSLGLAGGIMYF	TGTGCCAGCAGCCTCGGGCTAGCGGGGGGAATTATGTATTTT
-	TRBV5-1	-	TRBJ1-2	CASSSLPGYGYTF	TGCGCCAGCAGCTCCCTCCCGGGCTATGGCTACACCTTC
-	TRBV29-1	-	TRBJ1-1	CSDSDGTLRFEAFF	TGCAGCGACTCGGACGGTACCCTTCGATTCGAAGCTTTCTTT
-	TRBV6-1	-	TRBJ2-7	CASSEVAETLYEQYF	TGTGCCAGCAGTGAAGTGGCGGAAACGCTCTACGAGCAGTACTTC
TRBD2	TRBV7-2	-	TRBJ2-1	CASSLLRLAGGNNEQFF	TGTGCCAGCAGCTTATTACGGCTAGCGGGGGGGAACAATGAGCAGTTCTTC
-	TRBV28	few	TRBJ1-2	CASTGQGFGYTF	TGTGCCAGCACGGGGCAGGGTTTCGGCTACACCTTC
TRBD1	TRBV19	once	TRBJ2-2	CASKQGQANTGELFF	TGTGCCAGTAAACAAGGACAGGCGAACACCGGGGAGCTGTTTTTT
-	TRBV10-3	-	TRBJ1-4	CAISESQGRSEKLFF	TGTGCCATCAGTGAGTCTCAGGGAAGGAGTGAAAAACTGTTTTTT
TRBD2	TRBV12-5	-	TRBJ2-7	CASGLSGGAYEQYF	TGTGCTAGTGGTTTAAGCGGGGGGGCCTACGAGCAGTACTTC
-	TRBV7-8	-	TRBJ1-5	CASSWRGNQPQHF	TGTGCCAGCAGCTGGAGAGGGAATCAGCCCCAGCATTTT
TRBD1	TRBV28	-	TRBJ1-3	CASSSGGFSGNTIYF	TGTGCCAGCAGCTCAGGGGGCTTTTCTGGAAACACCATATATTTT
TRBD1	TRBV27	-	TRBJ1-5	CASTTGGAGQPQHF	TGTGCCAGCACGACAGGGGGCGCAGGACAGCCCCAGCATTTT
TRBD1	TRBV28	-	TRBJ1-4	CAIKGTANEKLFF	TGTGCCATAAAAGGGACAGCTAATGAAAAACTGTTTTTT
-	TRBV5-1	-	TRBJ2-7	CASRLGTDYYEQYF	TGCGCCAGCAGGCTGGGGACGGATTACTACGAGCAGTACTTC
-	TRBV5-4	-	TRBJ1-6	CASSLDGSSYNSPLHF	TGTGCCAGCAGCTTGGACGGCAGCTCCTATAATTCACCCCTCCACTTT
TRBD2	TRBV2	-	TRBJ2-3	CASSEDTRAGGQYF	TGTGCCAGCAGTGAGGATACTAGGGCGGGGGGGCAGTATTTT
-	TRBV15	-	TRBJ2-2	CATSRVAGGGGTGELFF	TGTGCCACCAGCAGAGTGGCAGGGGGGGGCGGCACCGGGGAGCTGTTTTTT
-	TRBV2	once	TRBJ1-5	CASTKGGGHSNQPQHF	TGTGCCAGCACCAAAGGGGGGGGGCATAGCAATCAGCCCCAGCATTTT
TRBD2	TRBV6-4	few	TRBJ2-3	CASSDSSGGTDTQYF	TGTGCCAGCAGTGACTCTAGCGGGGGCACAGATACGCAGTATTTT
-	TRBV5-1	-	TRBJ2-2	CASSLAPTGAGELFF	TGCGCCAGCAGCTTGGCTCCAACTGGAGCCGGGGAGCTGTTTTTT
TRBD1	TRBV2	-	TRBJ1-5	CASSFAGGGNQPQHF	TGTGCCAGCAGTTTCGCAGGGGGTGGCAATCAGCCCCAGCATTTT
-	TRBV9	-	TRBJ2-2	CASSVGGGPNTGELFF	TGTGCCAGCAGCGTAGGAGGGGGGCCGAACACCGGGGAGCTGTTTTTT
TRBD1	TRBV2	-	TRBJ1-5	CASTRDRDGNQPQHF	TGTGCCAGCACCCGGGACAGGGACGGCAATCAGCCCCAGCATTTT
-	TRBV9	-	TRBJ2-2	CASSVEGGTFTGELFF	TGTGCCAGCAGCGTAGAGGGCGGGACCTTCACCGGGGAGCTGTTTTTT
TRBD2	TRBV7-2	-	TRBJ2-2	CASSDTWTSGGVAGELFF	TGTGCCAGCAGCGATACTTGGACTAGCGGGGGAGTTGCCGGGGAGCTGTTTTTT
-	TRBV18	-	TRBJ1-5	CASSPETLGYSNQPQHF	TGTGCCAGCTCACCTGAGACCCTGGGGTATAGCAATCAGCCCCAGCATTTT
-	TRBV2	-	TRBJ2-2	CASKGGSNTGELFF	TGTGCCAGCAAGGGGGGGTCGAACACCGGGGAGCTGTTTTTT
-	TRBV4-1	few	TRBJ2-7	CASSPTLVANYEQYF	TGCGCCAGCAGCCCGACTCTAGTAGCCAATTACGAGCAGTACTTC
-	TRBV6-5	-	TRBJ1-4	CASSYAYGRNNEKLFF	TGTGCCAGCAGTTATGCTTACGGGAGGAATAATGAAAAACTGTTTTTT